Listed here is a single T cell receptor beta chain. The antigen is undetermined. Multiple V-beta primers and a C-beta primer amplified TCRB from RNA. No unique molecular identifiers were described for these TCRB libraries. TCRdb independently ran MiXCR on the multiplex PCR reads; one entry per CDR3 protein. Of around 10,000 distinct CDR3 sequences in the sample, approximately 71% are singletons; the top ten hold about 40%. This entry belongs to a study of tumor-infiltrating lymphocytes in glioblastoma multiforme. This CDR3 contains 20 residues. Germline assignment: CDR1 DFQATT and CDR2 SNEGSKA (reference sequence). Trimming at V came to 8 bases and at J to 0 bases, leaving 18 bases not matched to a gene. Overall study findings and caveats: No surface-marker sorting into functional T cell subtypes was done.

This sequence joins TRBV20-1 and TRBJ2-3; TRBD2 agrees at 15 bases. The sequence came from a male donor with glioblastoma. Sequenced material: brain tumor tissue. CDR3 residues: CSSNRSGLAGGPSSTDTQYF. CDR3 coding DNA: TGCAGTTCTAATCGCTCCGGACTAGCGGGAGGGCCGAGTAGCACAGATACGCAGTATTTT.